The clone carrying this T cell receptor (beta chain) has a handful of counts. The record originates from a study of CD8+ T cells in alopecia areata. The CDR3 spans 12 residues. Germline lookup yields CDR1 SNHLY and CDR2 FYNNEI. With 10 bases clipped from V and 2 bases from J, the junction kept 4 bases outside the gene matches. cDNA serving as the sequencing template came from extracted, reverse transcribed RNA. Some clones are missing from TCRdb's copy, which holds only in-frame ones; the method was immunoSEQ multiplex PCR. Altogether 90,000 to 150,000 clones are present, about 61% being singletons, with the ten largest covering approximately 29%. The treatment: oral pan-JAK inhibitor, 5-10 mg twice daily.

The sequenced sample was CD8+ T cells sorted from blood, obtained at week 4, from a patient treated with tofacitinib. This TCR was sampled from a human donor with alopecia areata. V gene TRBV2 combines with J gene TRBJ2-5, with 7 bases aligning to TRBD2. This CDR3 reads CATLAEQETQYF. CDR3 bases: TGTGCCACTCTAGCGGAACAAGAGACCCAGTACTTC. Using reference TRBV2 and TRBJ2-5 for the parts outside the CDR3, the full variable domain is EPEVTQTPSHQVTQMGQEVILRCVPISNHLYFYWYRQILGQKVEFLVSFYNNEISEKSEIFDDQFSVERPDGSNFTLKIRSTKLEDSAMYFCATLAEQETQYFGPGTRLLVL.